These 30 T cell receptor beta chains originate from one sample sequenced in a study of spatial heterogeneity in lung cancer. Regarding time point: blood at routine non-recurrence follow-up after resection. TCRdb re-called the 5' RACE reads through MiXCR, storing one row per CDR3 protein. The sample yields about 100,000 distinct CDR3 sequences, 15% to 20% seen once. The input for sequencing was PBMCs, taken at follow-up. Receptors originate from a male donor with early-stage non-small cell lung cancer.

This clonotype was counted only a few times. The V call is TRBV3-1, the J call TRBJ1-2, with D unresolved. CDR3 size: 15 residues. Germline-derived CDR1 and CDR2 are LGHDT and YNNKEL (reference sequence). V was trimmed by 5 bases and J by 0 bases, leaving 13 bases between them. The CDR3 DNA reads TGTGCCAGCAGCTCGCATCCTACGGCTAACTATGGCTACACCTTC. This sequence encodes CASSSHPTANYGYTF.

This chain joins TRBV4-3 and TRBJ1-2; D is undetermined. The germline gives CDR1 LGHNA, CDR2 YSLEER. V lost 1 base to trimming and J lost 4 bases, with 16 bases between them. The CDR3 loop spans 16 amino acids. The CDR3 bases are TGCGCCAGCAGCCAAGTTCTCCCCATTACAGTCTATGGCTACACCTTC. Protein sequence: CASSQVLPITVYGYTF.

The chain uses TRBV7-8 and TRBJ1-4, with a weak D call TRBD1 (6 bases). V was clipped by 5 bases and J by 2 bases, with 12 bases between them. The CDR3 length is 15 residues. Germline CDR1 is SGHVS and CDR2 is FQNEAQ. The CDR3 nucleotides read TGTGCCAGCAGCCCCAGGGGATTGACTAATGAAAAACTGTTTTTT. Protein: CASSPRGLTNEKLFF.

This clonotype was seen a handful of times. The J gene is TRBJ2-1, the V gene TRBV3-1, with 9 nucleotides matching TRBD1. The V segment lost 4 bases and the J segment 15 bases; nucleotides outside the gene matches: 10. The length of the CDR3 is 13 residues. Germline V lookup: CDR1 LGHDT, CDR2 YNNKEL (reference sequence). The CDR3 region is CASSLGQGLGAFF. The CDR3 DNA is TGTGCCAGCAGCCTAGGACAGGGGCTCGGGGCGTTCTTC.

This clonotype was seen at least ten times. The chain uses TRBV27 and TRBJ1-3; the D is unclear. This CDR3 comprises 16 residues. Germline loops: CDR1 MNHEY, CDR2 SMNVEV (reference sequence). V dropped 0 bases and J dropped 3 bases, with 12 bases sitting between them. The CDR3 spells CASSLSAGEYGNTIYF. The CDR3 nucleotides read TGTGCCAGCAGTTTATCGGCAGGAGAATATGGAAACACCATATATTTT.

Only a few counts were recorded for this clonotype. At one end, the junction sequence differs from germline, possibly due to a read error. The chain carries TRBV11-1 and TRBJ2-1; 13 bases are a match to TRBD2. Germline V CDR1 and CDR2: SGHAT, FQDESV (reference sequence). The CDR3 is made up of 16 amino acids. The chain's CDR3 is CASSRGLAGVNEQFIF. In nucleotides, the CDR3 is TGTGCCAGCAGCCGCGGACTAGCGGGAGTCAATGAGCAGTTTATCTTC. The whole variable domain, remainder taken from reference TRBV11-1 and TRBJ2-1, is EAEVAQSPRYKITEKSQAVAFWCDPISGHATLYWYRQILGQGPELLVQFQDESVVDDSQLPKDRFSAERLKGVDSTLKIQPAELGDSAMYLCASSRGLAGVNEQFIFGPGTRLTVL.

Only a few counts were recorded for this clonotype. V and J are TRBV27 and TRBJ2-1; unclear D gene. Between the trimmed V and J ends, which lost 0 bases and 11 bases, there was a span of 5 bases. Germline CDR1 is MNHEY and CDR2 is SMNVEV (reference sequence). The CDR3 is 11 amino acids. The CDR3 is CASSLSRKQFF. CDR3 coding DNA: TGTGCCAGCAGTTTATCGCGTAAGCAGTTCTTC.

The chain carries TRBV30 and TRBJ2-2; the D gene could be TRBD1 or TRBD2 (5 bases each). This CDR3 has 17 residues. V dropped 0 bases and J dropped 0 bases, with 14 bases sitting between them. Per the germline V gene, CDR1 is GTSNPN and CDR2 is SVGIG (reference sequence). In nucleotides, the CDR3 is TGTGCCTGGAGTGTACGGTTGGGGACGGCGAACACCGGGGAGCTGTTTTTT. This codes for CAWSVRLGTANTGELFF.

This clonotype has more than one count but fewer than ten. The chain carries TRBV9 and TRBJ1-1, with 8 bases lining up with TRBD1. The CDR3 loop spans 16 amino acids. Trimming at V came to 3 bases and at J to 2 bases, leaving 9 bases not matched to a gene. From germline, CDR1 is SGDLS and CDR2 YYNGEE. The DNA of the CDR3 is TGTGCCAGCAGCGCTGGGGCCGACAGGGGTAACACTGAAGCTTTCTTT. Its protein product is CASSAGADRGNTEAFF.

The chain is built from TRBV30 and TRBJ1-5, with D tentatively TRBD1 (6 bases). Germline-derived CDR1 and CDR2 are GTSNPN and SVGIG (reference sequence). Trimming stripped 1 base from V and 2 bases from J, with 12 bases between. The CDR3 has 15 residues. The CDR3 sequence: CAWSGQGLGNQPQHF. The DNA of the CDR3 is TGTGCCTGGAGTGGGCAGGGGTTAGGCAATCAGCCCCAGCATTTT.

The V and J genes are TRBV6-6 and TRBJ2-2; TRBD1 agrees at 9 bases. V gave up 4 bases and J gave up 6 bases; unmatched junction bases: 9. CDR3 length equals 16 residues. CDR1 is MNHNY and CDR2 is SVGAGI in the germline V gene (reference sequence). The CDR3 DNA reads as TGTGCCAGCAGTTTTACGGACAGGGGCCGATCCGGGGAGCTGTTTTTT. Translation gives CASSFTDRGRSGELFF.

The CDR3 DNA sequence: TGCAGTGTGCCGGGAGACGCGTACGAGCAGTACTTC. Translated: CSVPGDAYEQYF. The chain carries TRBV20-1 and TRBJ2-7; a possible D gene is TRBD2 (6 bases). This CDR3 comprises 12 residues. V was clipped by 7 bases and J by 4 bases, with 14 bases between them. CDR1 and CDR2 (germline): DFQATT, SNEGSKA (reference sequence).

This clonotype was counted a few times. V is TRBV20-1 and J is TRBJ2-7, with TRBD1 as a possible D gene (6 bases). This CDR3 is built from 12 residues. The V gene's germline CDR1 is DFQATT and CDR2 SNEGSKA (reference sequence). V was clipped by 3 bases and J by 3 bases, with 9 bases between them. The CDR3 is CSASYRDYEQYF. Written as DNA, the CDR3 is TGCAGTGCTAGTTACAGGGACTACGAGCAGTACTTC.

This clonotype came up a few times. The chain employs TRBV7-2 and TRBJ2-1, with 10 positions matching TRBD2. This CDR3 has 15 amino acids. V lost 5 bases, J lost 4 bases, and 5 bases stayed unmatched. Germline lookup yields CDR1 SGHTA and CDR2 FQGNSA. The CDR3 region is CASSPLAGDYNEQFF. CDR3 nucleotides: TGTGCCAGCAGCCCTCTAGCGGGAGATTACAATGAGCAGTTCTTC.

This clonotype was observed a handful of times. The chain joins TRBV6-2 or TRBV6-3 to TRBJ2-7; D gene ambiguous. The CDR3 sequence is 12 residues long. V shed 5 bases and J shed 7 bases, with 12 bases lying between them. Germline assignment: CDR1 MNHEY and CDR2 SVGEGT. CDR3 nucleotides: TGTGCCAGCAGTCCCCAGTTAATGGAGCAGTACTTC. As protein: CASSPQLMEQYF.

This clonotype was counted many times. The V gene is TRBV6-6, the J gene TRBJ2-1, with TRBD2 matching 11 bases. Germline trimming cut 6 bases from V and 12 bases from J; bases unmatched to any gene: 4. The germline CDR1 and CDR2 sequences are MNHNY and SVGAGI (reference sequence). CDR3 length: 12 amino acids. The CDR3 here is CASRNLAGGQFF. CDR3 nucleotide sequence: TGTGCCAGCAGGAATCTAGCGGGGGGGCAGTTCTTC.

This clonotype was found many times. The V gene is TRBV10-3, the J gene TRBJ1-5; D is possibly TRBD1 (6 bases). V lost 2 bases, J lost 2 bases, and 10 bases lay in between. CDR1 and CDR2 (germline): ENHRY, SYGVKD. The CDR3 covers 15 residues. CDR3 protein: CAISETGLGNQPQHF. CDR3 nucleotide sequence: TGTGCCATCAGTGAGACAGGGTTGGGCAATCAGCCCCAGCATTTT.

There are a few counts of this clonotype. The chain recombines TRBV12-3 or TRBV12-4 with TRBJ2-1; a weak D match, TRBD2 (6 bases). Trimming pared 10 bases from V and 1 base from J, leaving 14 bases between. The CDR3 has 14 residues. CDR3 coding DNA: TGTGCCACTCCGTTCGGGAGTTCCTACAATGAGCAGTTCTTC. This gives the protein CATPFGSSYNEQFF.

This clonotype was observed at least ten times. CDR3 in amino acids: CATSDFRSGRKDTQYF. In DNA form, the CDR3 reads TGTGCCACCAGTGATTTTAGAAGCGGTCGAAAAGATACGCAGTATTTT. The J gene is TRBJ2-3, the V gene TRBV24-1, with D possibly TRBD2 on 5 matching bases. The CDR3 is 16 residues long. Germline V lookup: CDR1 KGHDR, CDR2 SFDVKD. Trimming stripped 1 base from V and 5 bases from J, with 15 bases between.

CDR3 bases: TGTGCCAGCAGCCCATACTCCGGGACGGATTTTGAGCAGTTCTTC. Protein: CASSPYSGTDFEQFF. The V gene is TRBV7-9, the J gene TRBJ2-1; either TRBD1 or TRBD2 may fit D (5 bases each). The germline CDR1 and CDR2 sequences are SEHNR and FQNEAQ (reference sequence). Trimming shortened V by 5 bases and J by 9 bases, and 20 bases separated the two germline ends. There are 15 residues in the CDR3.

Details on this clonotype: This may stem from a read error, because a much larger clone lies one nucleotide away. This rearrangement joins TRBV4-1 to TRBJ2-1, with 7 bases that match TRBD1. Germline values: CDR1 MGHRA, CDR2 YSYEKL. The V and J ends lost 3 bases and 7 bases, in that order; junction bases with no gene match: 6. The CDR3 contains 14 residues. Written as DNA, the CDR3 is TGCGCCAGCAGCCAGGCAGAGACAGGGAATGAGCAGTTCTTC. As protein: CASSQAETGNEQFF.

The chain uses TRBV7-2 and TRBJ2-5; 8 nucleotides match TRBD2. The V gene's germline CDR1 is SGHTA and CDR2 FQGNSA. This CDR3 has 14 residues. The J segment lost 4 bases and the V segment lost 5 bases, leaving 6 bases of the junction unmatched. The CDR3 is CASSPGGFTETQYF. DNA for the CDR3: TGTGCCAGCAGCCCGGGGGGGTTCACAGAGACCCAGTACTTC. The complete variable domain, with remaining parts taken from reference TRBV7-2 and TRBJ2-5, reads GAGVSQSPSNKVTEKGKDVELRCDPISGHTALYWYRQSLGQGLEFLIYFQGNSAPDKSGLPSDRFSAERTGGSVSTLTIQRTQQEDSAVYLCASSPGGFTETQYFGPGTRLLVL.

This clonotype was seen repeatedly, ten times or more. The chain couples TRBV12-3 or TRBV12-4 to TRBJ2-1; D may be TRBD1 (6 bases). CDR3 length equals 14 residues. V was shortened by 6 bases and J by 5 bases, with 14 bases between the two germline ends. The CDR3 sequence is CASREQGRDNEQFF. In DNA form, the CDR3 reads TGTGCCAGCAGAGAACAGGGAAGAGACAATGAGCAGTTCTTC.

This clonotype was detected only a few times. The rearrangement uses TRBV29-1 and TRBJ2-6, with D possibly TRBD1 on 6 matching bases. The CDR3 has 16 residues. Trimming stripped 2 bases from V and 0 bases from J, with 11 bases between. The V gene's germline CDR1 is SQVTM and CDR2 ANQGSEA. CDR3 in DNA: TGCAGCGTTGAACCCGAAGGGGGCTCTGGGGCCAACGTCCTGACTTTC. Its protein product is CSVEPEGGSGANVLTF.

The chain links TRBV20-1 to TRBJ2-3; 7 nucleotides line up with TRBD1. The CDR3 runs 16 residues. Per the germline V gene, CDR1 is DFQATT and CDR2 is SNEGSKA (reference sequence). Losses at the gene ends were 5 bases for V and 2 bases for J; bases not matched to a gene: 13. The CDR3 DNA is TGCAGTGCTTCTGTCTCCGGGACAGAATACACAGATACGCAGTATTTT. It translates to CSASVSGTEYTDTQYF.

This clonotype has ten or more counts. This chain links TRBV9 with TRBJ2-3, with D possibly being TRBD1 or TRBD2 (5 bases each). The CDR3 totals 14 residues. Germline V lookup: CDR1 SGDLS, CDR2 YYNGEE. V lost 0 bases, J lost 2 bases, and 7 bases lay in between. CDR3 sequence (DNA): TGTGCCAGCAGCGTAGCTGGGACCACAGATACGCAGTATTTT. This translates into CASSVAGTTDTQYF.

The chain has TRBV14 and TRBJ2-4; no definite D call. CDR1 SGHDN and CDR2 FVKESK come from the germline V gene. This CDR3 has 13 amino acids. Trimming left V 1 base short and J 0 bases short, with 1 base between. The CDR3 sequence is CASSQGAKNIQYF. CDR3 DNA: TGTGCCAGCAGCCAAGGAGCCAAAAACATTCAGTACTTC.

This clonotype was detected only a few times. The V gene is TRBV4-1, the J gene TRBJ1-4; 7 positions agree with TRBD1. Germline trimming cut 0 bases from V and 8 bases from J; bases unmatched to any gene: 9. This CDR3 region has 16 residues. Looked up from germline, CDR1 is MGHRA and CDR2 is YSYEKL. CDR3 protein: CASSQDVAGGNEKLFF. The CDR3 bases are TGCGCCAGCAGCCAAGATGTGGCAGGGGGTAACGAAAAACTGTTTTTT.

This chain joins TRBV5-1 and TRBJ1-5; the D gene is possibly TRBD1 (6 bases). The CDR3 covers 14 residues. The germline V gene has CDR1 SGHRS and CDR2 YFSETQ. Between the trimmed V and J ends, which lost 4 bases and 6 bases, there was a span of 14 bases. Here the CDR3 reads CASSLQGGIQPQHF. CDR3 in DNA: TGCGCCAGCAGCCTACAGGGAGGAATTCAGCCCCAGCATTTT.

This clonotype was picked up a small number of times. V usage is TRBV12-3 or TRBV12-4 and J usage is TRBJ2-7; D is unclear. The CDR3 is made up of 14 amino acids. Trimming removed 3 bases at V and 7 bases at J, with 16 bases between. In DNA, the CDR3 is TGTGCCAGCAGTTTTGAGTACGGGTATGGGGAGCAGTACGTC. It is translated as CASSFEYGYGEQYV.